This is a list of T cell receptor beta chains from one sample in a study of blood T cell repertoires in COVID-19. TCRdb's copy holds only in-frame clones and misses some; the assay was immunoSEQ multiplex PCR. This sample has about 380,000 clones, with 70% to 90% found just once. Sequenced sample: PBMCs or T cells enriched from blood (not recorded which). The receptor set was obtained from a woman aged 18-35 years who had recovered from COVID-19. CDR3s include the opening cysteine and the closing phenylalanine or tryptophan. A D gene is named only where the DNA matches it firmly. Only some rows state a clone size, as once, few, many or a class for expanded clones.

V gene: TRBV7-9
D gene: -
J gene: TRBJ2-1
clone size: -
CDR3 protein: CASSSPRLASSAGGFF
CDR3 DNA: TGTGCCAGCAGCTCCCCCCGTTTGGCTAGCAGCGCCGGGGGGTTCTTC

V gene: TRBV6-5
D gene: -
J gene: TRBJ1-2
clone size: -
CDR3 protein: CASSYSTGGYTF
CDR3 DNA: TGTGCCAGCAGTTACTCCACGGGAGGCTACACCTTC

V gene: TRBV4-2
D gene: TRBD1
J gene: TRBJ1-4
clone size: -
CDR3 protein: CASSHSPSGPGGEKLFF
CDR3 DNA: TGTGCCAGCAGCCATTCACCGTCGGGACCAGGGGGTGAAAAACTGTTTTTT

V gene: TRBV5-5
D gene: TRBD1
J gene: TRBJ2-7
clone size: -
CDR3 protein: CASRGGQGRYEQYF
CDR3 DNA: TGTGCCAGCAGGGGAGGACAGGGGCGGTACGAGCAGTACTTC

V gene: TRBV13
D gene: -
J gene: TRBJ1-4
clone size: -
CDR3 protein: CASSLESGRTNEKLFF
CDR3 DNA: TGTGCCAGCAGCTTGGAATCCGGGAGAACTAATGAAAAACTGTTTTTT

V gene: TRBV15
D gene: TRBD2
J gene: TRBJ2-1
clone size: few
CDR3 protein: CATSRASGGSYNEQFF
CDR3 DNA: TGTGCCACCAGCAGAGCTAGCGGGGGCTCCTACAATGAGCAGTTCTTC

V gene: TRBV18
D gene: TRBD1
J gene: TRBJ2-7
clone size: -
CDR3 protein: CASSPSVGTDSYEQYF
CDR3 DNA: TGTGCCAGCTCACCATCAGTAGGGACAGACTCCTACGAGCAGTACTTC

V gene: TRBV5-8
D gene: TRBD1
J gene: TRBJ2-2
clone size: once
CDR3 protein: CASSLEGGYTGELFF
CDR3 DNA: TGTGCCAGCAGCTTAGAAGGGGGCTACACCGGGGAGCTGTTTTTT

V gene: TRBV5-1
D gene: -
J gene: TRBJ2-7
clone size: -
CDR3 protein: CASRGEGTRPYEQYF
CDR3 DNA: TGCGCCAGCAGGGGGGAAGGGACAAGACCCTACGAGCAGTACTTC

V gene: TRBV10-3
D gene: -
J gene: TRBJ2-5
clone size: -
CDR3 protein: CAISEPAGGQETQYF
CDR3 DNA: TGTGCCATCAGTGAGCCGGCCGGAGGCCAAGAGACCCAGTACTTC

V gene: TRBV7-2
D gene: TRBD1
J gene: TRBJ2-4
clone size: -
CDR3 protein: CASSSNRGAKNIQYF
CDR3 DNA: TGTGCCAGCAGCTCAAACAGGGGAGCCAAAAACATTCAGTACTTC

V gene: TRBV10-2
D gene: -
J gene: TRBJ2-2
clone size: -
CDR3 protein: CAIKDRSNTGELFF
CDR3 DNA: TGCGCCATCAAAGACAGGTCGAACACCGGGGAGCTGTTTTTT

V gene: TRBV7-8
D gene: -
J gene: TRBJ2-7
clone size: -
CDR3 protein: CASSLAGAYEQYF
CDR3 DNA: TGTGCCAGCAGCTTAGCCGGGGCCTACGAGCAGTACTTC

V gene: TRBV5-6
D gene: TRBD1
J gene: TRBJ2-7
clone size: -
CDR3 protein: CASSPRQGFYEQYF
CDR3 DNA: TGTGCCAGCAGCCCCAGACAGGGGTTCTACGAGCAGTACTTC

V gene: TRBV19
D gene: TRBD1
J gene: TRBJ1-2
clone size: -
CDR3 protein: CASTWGQASRGYTF
CDR3 DNA: TGTGCCAGTACCTGGGGACAGGCCAGTCGTGGCTACACCTTC

V gene: TRBV2
D gene: TRBD2
J gene: TRBJ2-3
clone size: -
CDR3 protein: CASSSYGGDTQYF
CDR3 DNA: TGTGCCAGCAGTTCCTACGGGGGGGATACGCAGTATTTT

V gene: TRBV4-3
D gene: -
J gene: TRBJ2-2
clone size: -
CDR3 protein: CASSQDRDTGELFF
CDR3 DNA: TGCGCCAGCAGCCAAGACAGGGATACCGGGGAGCTGTTTTTT

V gene: TRBV6-2/TRBV6-3
D gene: TRBD1
J gene: TRBJ1-1
clone size: once
CDR3 protein: CASSLTGGVNTEAFF
CDR3 DNA: TGTGCCAGCAGCCTAACAGGGGGGGTGAACACTGAAGCTTTCTTT

V gene: TRBV29-1
D gene: TRBD1
J gene: TRBJ1-1
clone size: -
CDR3 protein: CSARQGATEAFF
CDR3 DNA: TGCAGCGCCCGACAGGGGGCCACTGAAGCTTTCTTT

V gene: TRBV2
D gene: -
J gene: TRBJ1-5
clone size: -
CDR3 protein: CASSVEGDQPQHF
CDR3 DNA: TGTGCCAGCAGTGTAGAAGGGGATCAGCCCCAGCATTTT

V gene: TRBV10-3
D gene: -
J gene: TRBJ2-1
clone size: -
CDR3 protein: CAISEVLRAGDNEQFF
CDR3 DNA: TGTGCCATCAGTGAGGTGTTAAGGGCAGGGGACAATGAGCAGTTCTTC

V gene: TRBV28
D gene: TRBD1
J gene: TRBJ1-1
clone size: -
CDR3 protein: CASRRDRVVDTEAFF
CDR3 DNA: TGTGCCAGCAGACGAGACAGGGTTGTGGACACTGAAGCTTTCTTT